The rows below give T cell receptor beta chains drawn from one sample of a study of identical twins. MiXCR, run by TCRdb on the 5' RACE reads, gives a single entry per CDR3 protein. The sample shows some 230,000 distinct CDR3 sequences, 5.5% to 7.5% of them seen only once. In addition, the sample was reused for a study of T cells expressing NK-cell markers.

The source material was CD8+ T cells sorted from blood. These receptors came from a woman between 18 and 29 years old in good health. Both conserved end residues are part of each CDR3. D genes are given only for firm matches. Clone sizes are given selectively: once, few, many, or a class where the clone is expanded.

j_call	clone_size	v_call	d_call	cdr3_aa	cdr3_nt
TRBJ2-7	NA	TRBV5-5	TRBD2	CASSLVGGDRSGYEQYF	TGTGCCAGCAGCTTGGTGGGGGGGGATCGTTCTGGCTACGAGCAGTACTTC
TRBJ1-2	many	TRBV7-2	NA	CASSFEVRGGTGYTF	TGTGCCAGCAGCTTTGAAGTCCGGGGGGGAACCGGCTACACCTTC
TRBJ2-5	many	TRBV27	NA	CASGTKKTQYF	TGTGCCAGCGGTACCAAAAAGACCCAGTACTTC
TRBJ1-2	many	TRBV15	NA	CATRAGYGYTF	TGTGCCACCAGGGCCGGGTATGGCTACACCTTC
TRBJ2-1	few	TRBV15	NA	CATSRPGGSSYNEQFF	TGTGCCACCAGCAGACCCGGGGGCAGCTCCTACAATGAGCAGTTCTTC
TRBJ2-1	NA	TRBV7-6	NA	CASSPASSAHNEQFF	TGTGCCAGCAGCCCAGCCTCGAGCGCCCACAATGAGCAGTTCTTC
TRBJ1-2	many	TRBV6-1	NA	CASLSFGLYGYTF	TGTGCCAGTCTTTCTTTCGGCCTTTATGGCTACACCTTC
TRBJ2-3	NA	TRBV4-1	NA	CASSSRGRGGQTDTQYF	TGCGCCAGCAGCTCCAGGGGGCGGGGGGGCCAGACAGATACGCAGTATTTT
TRBJ2-1	few	TRBV15	NA	CATSRVLAPNEQFF	TGTGCCACCAGCAGAGTGCTAGCACCCAATGAGCAGTTCTTC
TRBJ2-1	NA	TRBV12-3/TRBV12-4	NA	CASSLVGIGEQFF	TGTGCCAGCAGTTTAGTAGGGATCGGTGAGCAGTTCTTC
TRBJ2-7	NA	TRBV21-1	NA	CASSKSPRAAVSYEQYF	TGTGCCAGCAGCAAAAGCCCAAGGGCAGCCGTCTCCTACGAGCAGTACTTC
TRBJ2-1	NA	TRBV29-1	NA	CSAGRVGGYNEQFF	TGCAGCGCAGGGAGAGTGGGGGGCTACAATGAGCAGTTCTTC
TRBJ1-1	NA	TRBV6-2/TRBV6-3	NA	CASSFEILRDGQAEAFF	TGTGCCAGCAGTTTCGAGATTCTCCGGGACGGTCAAGCTGAAGCTTTCTTT
TRBJ1-1	few	TRBV12-3/TRBV12-4	TRBD1	CASSQTGDTEAFF	TGTGCCAGCAGTCAGACAGGGGACACTGAAGCTTTCTTT
TRBJ2-5	NA	TRBV12-3/TRBV12-4	TRBD1	CASHARTGKEQETQYF	TGTGCCAGCCACGCCCGGACAGGGAAGGAACAAGAGACCCAGTACTTC
TRBJ2-5	NA	TRBV9	NA	CASSLGTSQETQYF	TGTGCCAGCAGCCTCGGGACTTCCCAAGAGACCCAGTACTTC
TRBJ2-1	NA	TRBV12-5	NA	CASGLEDAQGGSIDEQFF	TGTGCTAGTGGTTTGGAAGATGCCCAAGGGGGGTCTATCGATGAGCAGTTCTTC
TRBJ2-3	NA	TRBV14	TRBD1	CASSQDLGTASTDTQYF	TGTGCCAGCAGCCAAGACTTGGGGACAGCTAGCACAGATACGCAGTATTTT
TRBJ2-1	NA	TRBV29-1	NA	CSLPGGLGNEQFF	TGCAGCCTCCCCGGCGGGTTGGGTAATGAGCAGTTCTTC
TRBJ2-1	NA	TRBV27	TRBD2	CASSSGSSSYEQFF	TGTGCCAGCAGTAGCGGGAGTAGCTCTTATGAGCAGTTCTTC
TRBJ2-7	few	TRBV7-9	TRBD2	CASSLREQYEQYF	TGTGCCAGCAGCTTGCGGGAGCAATACGAGCAGTACTTC
TRBJ2-1	NA	TRBV27	NA	CASSLTLNEQFF	TGTGCCAGCAGTTTAACCCTTAATGAGCAGTTCTTC
TRBJ1-1	many	TRBV5-1	NA	CASSSGGGKTEAFF	TGCGCCAGCAGCTCCGGCGGGGGGAAAACTGAAGCTTTCTTT
TRBJ2-1	many	TRBV10-3	TRBD2	CAISPRLAVYNEQFF	TGTGCCATCAGCCCCCGACTAGCGGTCTACAATGAGCAGTTCTTC
TRBJ2-2	few	TRBV11-2	NA	CASSLGVWTVNTGELFF	TGTGCCAGCAGCTTAGGGGTTTGGACAGTGAACACCGGGGAGCTGTTTTTT
TRBJ2-2	many	TRBV5-1	NA	CASSLYWEANTGELFF	TGCGCCAGCAGCCTGTATTGGGAAGCGAACACCGGGGAGCTGTTTTTT
TRBJ2-2	many	TRBV6-1	NA	CASRPGLTNTGELFF	TGTGCCAGCAGACCTGGACTAACGAACACCGGGGAGCTGTTTTTT
TRBJ1-3	few	TRBV5-1	TRBD1	CASSLNRGTGNTIYF	TGCGCCAGCAGCTTGAACAGGGGGACCGGAAACACCATATATTTT
TRBJ2-7	many	TRBV10-3	TRBD2	CAISPGTTGEQYF	TGTGCCATCAGCCCCGGGACTACGGGTGAGCAGTACTTC
TRBJ2-1	NA	TRBV29-1	TRBD2	CSVSGAGGLTYNEQFF	TGCAGCGTTTCGGGAGCGGGAGGACTGACCTACAATGAGCAGTTCTTC
TRBJ2-5	few	TRBV20-1	NA	CSTGSQETQYF	TGCAGTACGGGATCTCAAGAGACCCAGTACTTC
TRBJ2-5	few	TRBV20-1	NA	CSAEQEEETQYF	TGCAGTGCAGAACAGGAGGAAGAGACCCAGTACTTC
TRBJ2-3	NA	TRBV5-1	NA	CASSSRLDQDTQYF	TGCGCCAGCAGCTCGAGACTAGATCAGGATACGCAGTATTTT
TRBJ1-2	NA	TRBV12-3/TRBV12-4	NA	CASSFGVVNYGYTF	TGTGCCAGCAGTTTCGGGGTCGTTAACTATGGCTACACCTTC
TRBJ2-4	few	TRBV11-1	NA	CASSSLTGSSGKNIQYF	TGTGCCAGCAGCTCATTAACCGGAAGTTCAGGGAAAAACATTCAGTACTTC
TRBJ2-7	NA	TRBV7-2	NA	CASSPGYDEQYF	TGTGCCAGCAGCCCAGGGTACGACGAGCAGTACTTC
TRBJ1-6	NA	TRBV7-9	NA	CASSDNGAIGPLHF	TGTGCCAGCAGCGACAATGGGGCTATTGGACCCCTCCACTTT
TRBJ2-3	many	TRBV27	NA	CASRVGYTDTQYF	TGTGCCAGCCGGGTAGGCTACACAGATACGCAGTATTTT
TRBJ2-3	many	TRBV29-1	NA	CSVQTAATDTQYF	TGCAGCGTGCAGACAGCCGCCACAGATACGCAGTATTTT
TRBJ2-1	few	TRBV12-3/TRBV12-4	TRBD2	CASRSGTSGRSNNEQFF	TGTGCCAGCAGAAGCGGGACTAGCGGGAGAAGTAACAATGAGCAGTTCTTC
TRBJ2-1	few	TRBV6-2/TRBV6-3	NA	CASSYPGGHNEQFF	TGTGCCAGCAGTTACCCCGGGGGCCATAATGAGCAGTTCTTC
TRBJ1-2	NA	TRBV28	TRBD1	CASSFRDRARVPNYGYTF	TGTGCCAGCAGTTTTCGAGACAGGGCGCGGGTCCCTAACTATGGCTACACCTTC
TRBJ2-3	few	TRBV7-9	TRBD2	CASSNPGGENTDTQYF	TGTGCCAGCAGCAATCCCGGGGGGGAGAACACAGATACGCAGTATTTT
TRBJ2-2	few	TRBV6-4	NA	CASSDSQGSGELFF	TGTGCCAGCAGTGACTCACAGGGCTCCGGGGAGCTGTTTTTT
TRBJ1-5	NA	TRBV9	NA	CASSVGGIQPQHF	TGTGCCAGCAGCGTGGGGGGGATTCAGCCCCAGCATTTT
TRBJ2-7	NA	TRBV20-1	NA	CSADAPGVYEQYF	TGCAGTGCGGACGCCCCTGGGGTCTACGAGCAGTACTTC
TRBJ2-1	many	TRBV3-1	NA	CASSLGSTLNEQFF	TGTGCCAGCAGCCTCGGTAGCACACTCAATGAGCAGTTCTTC
TRBJ2-2	NA	TRBV6-7	NA	CASNRITVANTGELVF	TGTGCCAGCAATCGAATAACAGTAGCGAACACCGGGGAGCTGGTTTTT
TRBJ2-5	many	TRBV3-1	NA	CASSQDPPSQETQYF	TGTGCCAGCAGTCAAGATCCCCCGAGCCAAGAGACCCAGTACTTC
TRBJ1-1	NA	TRBV15	NA	CATSRDRSENTEAFF	TGTGCCACCAGCAGAGATAGGTCCGAGAACACTGAAGCTTTCTTT
TRBJ2-3	NA	TRBV4-1	NA	CASSRTTGILFTDTQYF	TGCGCCAGCAGCCGTACAACCGGGATCTTATTCACAGATACGCAGTATTTT
TRBJ2-7	NA	TRBV20-1	TRBD2	CSAGGTSGEGEQYF	TGCAGTGCTGGGGGGACTAGCGGAGAGGGCGAGCAGTACTTC